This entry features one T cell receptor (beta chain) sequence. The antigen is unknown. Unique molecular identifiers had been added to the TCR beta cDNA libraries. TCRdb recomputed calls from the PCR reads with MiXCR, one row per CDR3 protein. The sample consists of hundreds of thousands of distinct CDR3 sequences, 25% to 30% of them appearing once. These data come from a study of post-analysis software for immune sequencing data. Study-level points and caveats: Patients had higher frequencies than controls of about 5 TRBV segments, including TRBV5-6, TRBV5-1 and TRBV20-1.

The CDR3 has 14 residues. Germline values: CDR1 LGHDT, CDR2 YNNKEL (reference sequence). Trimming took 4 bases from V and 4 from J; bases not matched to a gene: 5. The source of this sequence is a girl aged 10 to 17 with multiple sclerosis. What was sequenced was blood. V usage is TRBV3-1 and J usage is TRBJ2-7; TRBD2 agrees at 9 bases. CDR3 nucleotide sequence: TGTGCCAGCAGCCCATCCACTAGCGGGTACGAGCAGTACTTC. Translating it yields CASSPSTSGYEQYF.